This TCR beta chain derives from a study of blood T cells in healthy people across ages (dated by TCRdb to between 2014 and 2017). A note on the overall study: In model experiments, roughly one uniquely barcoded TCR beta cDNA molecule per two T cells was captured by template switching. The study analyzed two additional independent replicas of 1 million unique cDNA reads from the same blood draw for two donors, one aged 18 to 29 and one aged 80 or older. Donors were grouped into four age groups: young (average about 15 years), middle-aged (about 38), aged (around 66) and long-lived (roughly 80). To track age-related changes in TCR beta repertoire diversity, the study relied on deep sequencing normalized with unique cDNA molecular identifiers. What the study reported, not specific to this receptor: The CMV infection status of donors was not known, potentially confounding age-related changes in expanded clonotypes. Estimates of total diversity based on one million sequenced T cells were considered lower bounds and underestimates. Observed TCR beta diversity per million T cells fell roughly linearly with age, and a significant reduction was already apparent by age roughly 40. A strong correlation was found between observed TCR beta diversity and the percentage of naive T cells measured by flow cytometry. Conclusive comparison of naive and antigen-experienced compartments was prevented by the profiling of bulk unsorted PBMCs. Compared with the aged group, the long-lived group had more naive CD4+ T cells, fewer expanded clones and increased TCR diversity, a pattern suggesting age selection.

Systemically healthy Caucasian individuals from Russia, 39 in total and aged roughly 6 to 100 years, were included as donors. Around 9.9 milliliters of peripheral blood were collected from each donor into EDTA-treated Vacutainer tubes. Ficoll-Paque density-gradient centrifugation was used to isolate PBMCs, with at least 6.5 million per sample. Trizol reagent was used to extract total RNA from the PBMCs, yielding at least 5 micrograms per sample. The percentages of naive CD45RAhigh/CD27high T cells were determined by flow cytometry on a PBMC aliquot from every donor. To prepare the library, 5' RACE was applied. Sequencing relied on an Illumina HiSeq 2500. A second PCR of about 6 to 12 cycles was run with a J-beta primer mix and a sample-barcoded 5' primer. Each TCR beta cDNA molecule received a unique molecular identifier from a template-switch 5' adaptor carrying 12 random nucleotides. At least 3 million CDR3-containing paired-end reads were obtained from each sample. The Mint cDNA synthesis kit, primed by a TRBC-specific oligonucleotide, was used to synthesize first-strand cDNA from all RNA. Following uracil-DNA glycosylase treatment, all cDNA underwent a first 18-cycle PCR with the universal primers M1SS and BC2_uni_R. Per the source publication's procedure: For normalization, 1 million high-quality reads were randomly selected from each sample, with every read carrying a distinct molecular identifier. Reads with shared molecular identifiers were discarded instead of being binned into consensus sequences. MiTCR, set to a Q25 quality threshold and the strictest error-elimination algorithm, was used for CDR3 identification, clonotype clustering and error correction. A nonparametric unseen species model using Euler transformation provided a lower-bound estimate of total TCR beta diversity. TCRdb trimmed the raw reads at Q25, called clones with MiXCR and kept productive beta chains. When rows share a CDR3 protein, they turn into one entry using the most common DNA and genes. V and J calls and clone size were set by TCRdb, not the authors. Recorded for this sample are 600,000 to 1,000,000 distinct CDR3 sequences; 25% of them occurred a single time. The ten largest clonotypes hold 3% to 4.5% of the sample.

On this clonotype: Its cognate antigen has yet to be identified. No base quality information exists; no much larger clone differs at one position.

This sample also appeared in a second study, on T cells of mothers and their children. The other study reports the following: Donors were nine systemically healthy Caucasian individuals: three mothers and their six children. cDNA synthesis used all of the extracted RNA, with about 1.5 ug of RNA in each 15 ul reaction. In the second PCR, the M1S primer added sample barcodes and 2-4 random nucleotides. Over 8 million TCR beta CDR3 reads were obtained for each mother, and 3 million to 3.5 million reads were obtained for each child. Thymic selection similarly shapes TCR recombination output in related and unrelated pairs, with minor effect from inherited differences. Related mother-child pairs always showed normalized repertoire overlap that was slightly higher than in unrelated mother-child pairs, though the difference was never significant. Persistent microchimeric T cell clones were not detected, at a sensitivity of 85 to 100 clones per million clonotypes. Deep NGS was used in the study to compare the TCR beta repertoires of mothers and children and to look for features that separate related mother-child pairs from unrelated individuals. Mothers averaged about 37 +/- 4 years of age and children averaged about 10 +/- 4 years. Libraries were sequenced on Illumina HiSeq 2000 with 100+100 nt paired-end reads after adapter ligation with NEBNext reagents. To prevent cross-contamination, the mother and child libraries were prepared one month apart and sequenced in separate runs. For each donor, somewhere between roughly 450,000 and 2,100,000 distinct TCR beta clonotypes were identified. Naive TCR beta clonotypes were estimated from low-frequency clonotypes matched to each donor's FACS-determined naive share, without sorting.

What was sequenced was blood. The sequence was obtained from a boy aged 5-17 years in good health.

In nucleotide form, the sequence is TGTGCCAGCAGTGCACAGGGGTTTTGGGAAAAACTGTTTTTT. It translates as CASSAQGFWEKLFF. In this chain, TRBV28 is recombined with TRBJ1-4, with 7 bases in between that match TRBD1. Reading from cysteine to phenylalanine, the CDR3 counts 14 amino acids. The read is trimmed to its CDR3 DNA, 42 bases read in frame from base 1. The germline V gene gives CDR1 as MDHEN and CDR2 as SYDVKM. V is cut back by 5 bases and J by 8 bases, with 8 bases in the junction unmatched.